Listed here is a single TCR beta chain. No antigen is known for it. This CDR3 comprises 13 residues. With 1 base removed from V and 4 bases from J, the gap between germline ends came to 4 bases. Germline values: CDR1 SGHAT, CDR2 FQNNGV. This record belongs to a study of shared clonotypes between healthy human individuals. About the research overall: Each donor had three CD4 naive, three CD4 memory, two CD8 naive and one CD8 memory plate. Study-wide results and caveats: The rarefaction results pointed to incomplete sorted-subset sequencing despite large depth.

The table came from immunoSEQ multiplex PCR; TCRdb's copy has only in-frame clones and leaves some out. The sample holds about 2 million clones, roughly 94% seen once. Naive CD8 cells lacked CD45RO and underwent positive selection for CCR7, leaving out terminally differentiated effector memory CD45RA+ cells. The sequence derives from a man aged 18 to 35 in good health. The chain links TRBV11-2 to TRBJ2-2; D not certain. Sequenced input: naive CD8+ T cells sorted from blood. CDR3 sequence: CASSLALTGELFF. In DNA form, the CDR3 reads TGTGCCAGCAGCTTAGCTCTCACCGGGGAGCTGTTTTTT.